Below are 25 T cell receptor beta chains sequenced from a single sample in a study of long-term antiretroviral therapy in people with HIV. Sequencing used immunoSEQ v3.0 at survey level. Generated by immunoSEQ multiplex PCR, the TCRdb table keeps only in-frame clones and is missing some. The table shows about 30,000 clones, with 80% occurring only once. The sequenced sample was unsorted PBMCs, obtained 0.3 years after starting antiretroviral therapy. These receptors were taken from a man aged 40-49 years with HIV.

This rearrangement joins TRBV5-1 to TRBJ2-5, with D perhaps TRBD1 or TRBD2 (5 bases each). CDR1 is SGHRS and CDR2 is YFSETQ in the germline V gene. CDR3 size: 17 residues. The V end lost 4 bases, the J end lost 5 bases, and 24 bases lay between the germline ends. The CDR3 DNA reads TGCGCCAGCAGCGCCTCCTTAGTGGGGCGGGTGGGGGAGACCCAGTACTTC. The encoded protein is CASSASLVGRVGETQYF.

A few counts support this clone. This chain connects TRBV4-3 to TRBJ2-7, with a possible D match to TRBD1 (5 bases). Germline loops: CDR1 LGHNA, CDR2 YSLEER. V lost 0 bases and J lost 0, with 9 bases in between. This CDR3 has 15 amino acids. CDR3 sequence (DNA): TGCGCCAGCAGCCAAGATCACAGGAGCTCCTACGAGCAGTACTTC. Amino acids: CASSQDHRSSYEQYF.

This chain joins TRBV7-9 and TRBJ2-3; 8 positions match TRBD1. Germline-derived CDR1 and CDR2 are SEHNR and FQNEAQ (reference sequence). The CDR3 extends over 14 amino acids. The junction had 4 bases not matched to a gene; V was cut back by 3 bases and J by 5 bases. The CDR3 region has the DNA TGTGCCAGCAGCTTTTCAGGGGGCTTAGATACGCAGTATTTT. Translation gives CASSFSGGLDTQYF.

The chain uses TRBV5-5 and TRBJ2-1; D not resolved. The germline V gene has CDR1 SGHKS and CDR2 YYEKEE (reference sequence). The germline V and J ends were trimmed by 0 bases and 14 bases, with 9 bases remaining between them. The CDR3 runs 11 residues. The CDR3 loop is CASSLDTPEFF. CDR3 DNA sequence: TGTGCCAGCAGCTTGGACACGCCCGAGTTCTTC.

V is TRBV11-2 and J is TRBJ2-7, with 12 bases aligning to TRBD1. Germline assignment: CDR1 SGHAT and CDR2 FQNNGV. The junction had 13 bases not matched to a gene; V was cut back by 4 bases and J by 3 bases. This CDR3 region has 18 residues. This CDR3 is CASSSGGTGGLRRYEQYF. In nucleotides, the CDR3 is TGTGCCAGCAGCTCTGGGGGGACAGGGGGCTTAAGGCGCTACGAGCAGTACTTC.

The genes are TRBV9 and TRBJ1-2; 10 positions match TRBD1. V shed 4 bases, J shed 8 bases, and the junction held 11 bases outside the gene matches. The CDR3 runs to 15 residues. Germline V lookup: CDR1 SGDLS, CDR2 YYNGEE. The CDR3 region is CASSRDPGTGVGYTF. In DNA, the CDR3 is TGTGCCAGCAGCCGTGATCCGGGGACAGGGGTCGGCTACACCTTC.

This sequence joins TRBV18 and TRBJ1-4, with TRBD1 matching over 9 bases. CDR1 and CDR2 (germline): KGHSH, LQKENI. J was trimmed by 8 bases and V by 4 bases; bases with no gene match: 5. The CDR3 totals 14 residues. For the CDR3, the DNA is TGTGCCAGCTCACAGGGACAGGGTGGCGAAAAACTGTTTTTT. This translates into CASSQGQGGEKLFF. Full variable domain (rest looked up from reference TRBV18 and TRBJ1-4): NAGVMQNPRHLVRRRGQEARLRCSPMKGHSHVYWYRQLPEEGLKFMVYLQKENIIDESGMPKERFSAEFPKEGPSILRIQQVVRGDSAAYFCASSQGQGGEKLFFGSGTQLSVL.

The chain joins TRBV5-1 to TRBJ1-1; unclear D gene. Germline V gives CDR1 SGHRS, CDR2 YFSETQ. The CDR3 has 13 residues. V dropped 4 bases and J dropped 8 bases, with 15 bases sitting between them. The CDR3 is CASSPGPTEEAFF. CDR3 coding DNA: TGCGCCAGCAGCCCCGGCCCCACCGAAGAAGCTTTCTTT.

The chain carries TRBV5-5 and TRBJ2-6, with unresolved D. V dropped 0 bases and J dropped 1 base, with 8 bases sitting between them. The germline CDR1 and CDR2 sequences are SGHKS and YYEKEE (reference sequence). CDR3 length: 16 amino acids. In DNA form, the CDR3 reads TGTGCCAGCAGCTTGGTCGCCGGATCTGGGGCCAACGTCCTGACTTTC. Translated: CASSLVAGSGANVLTF.

This clone was detected only a few times. The V gene is TRBV5-4, the J gene TRBJ2-7; TRBD2 matches 8 bases. V was pared by 4 bases and J by 4 bases, with 7 bases of the junction left unmatched. The CDR3 spans 14 residues. Germline V gene lookup returns CDR1 SGHNT and CDR2 YYREEE (reference sequence). The CDR3 bases are TGTGCCAGCAGCAACCCGGGACTAGGTTACGAGCAGTACTTC. Protein sequence: CASSNPGLGYEQYF.

The rearrangement links TRBV5-1 to TRBJ2-6, with D perhaps being TRBD1 or TRBD2 (6 bases each). Germline V gene sequence: CDR1 SGHRS, CDR2 YFSETQ. Trimming removed 4 bases at V and 0 bases at J, with 11 bases between. The CDR3 is 16 residues long. Here the CDR3 DNA reads TGCGCCAGCAGCCCGGAGGGGGTCTCTGGGGCCAACGTCCTGACTTTC. It is translated as CASSPEGVSGANVLTF.

V gene TRBV27 combines with J gene TRBJ2-3, with D possibly TRBD2 on 5 matching bases. Germline V gene lookup returns CDR1 MNHEY and CDR2 SMNVEV (reference sequence). CDR3 length: 17 amino acids. V lost 4 bases and J 0 bases, leaving 17 bases between the germline ends. The CDR3 sequence: CASSSPLRTGSTDTQYF. The CDR3 DNA reads as TGTGCCAGCAGTTCCCCCCTGAGGACGGGGAGCACAGATACGCAGTATTTT.

This clone was seen only once. This chain links TRBV10-2 with TRBJ1-1; no clear D gene. This CDR3 has 13 amino acids. Germline V gene lookup returns CDR1 WSHSY and CDR2 SAAADI. Deletions cut 2 bases from V and 4 bases from J, with 8 bases between. The CDR3 sequence: CASSEAVSTEAFF. CDR3 DNA sequence: TGCGCCAGCAGTGAGGCGGTGAGCACTGAAGCTTTCTTT.

The V gene is TRBV25-1, the J gene TRBJ1-4; D is undetermined. Trimming cost V 2 bases and J 4 bases, with 8 bases left between them. Germline V lookup: CDR1 MGHDK, CDR2 SYGVNS. CDR3 length equals 14 residues. The CDR3 loop reads CASSERGNNEKLFF. CDR3 DNA: TGTGCCAGCAGTGAACGGGGTAATAATGAAAAACTGTTTTTT.

The chain combines TRBV18 with TRBJ2-6, with D possibly matching TRBD1 (5 bases). Trimming stripped 3 bases from V and 4 bases from J, with 10 bases between. The CDR3 totals 15 residues. The germline gives CDR1 KGHSH, CDR2 LQKENI. The CDR3 bases are TGTGCCAGCTCACCGCAGGGTTCGGGGGCCAACGTCCTGACTTTC. Protein: CASSPQGSGANVLTF.

The chain has TRBV2 and TRBJ1-2; D gene ambiguous. V dropped 7 bases and J dropped 1 base, with 10 bases sitting between them. Germline V gene sequence: CDR1 SNHLY, CDR2 FYNNEI. The CDR3 is made up of 13 amino acids. CDR3 bases: TGTGCCAGCACCCCAGGTTATAACTATGGCTACACCTTC. Encoded protein: CASTPGYNYGYTF.

The rearrangement links TRBV27 to TRBJ1-5; 8 bases are a match to TRBD1. Germline V gives CDR1 MNHEY, CDR2 SMNVEV (reference sequence). The V gene end was trimmed by 4 bases and the J gene end by 4 bases; junction bases not matched to a gene: 6. There are 15 residues in the CDR3. CDR3 in amino acids: CASSSLTGANQPQHF. CDR3 bases: TGTGCCAGCAGTTCCCTGACAGGGGCTAATCAGCCCCAGCATTTT.

The rearrangement links TRBV6-4 to TRBJ2-1; 8 nucleotides align to TRBD1. This CDR3 has 15 residues. The V gene's germline CDR1 is MRHNA and CDR2 SNTAGT. V dropped 2 bases and J dropped 4; count of bases not matched to a gene: 4. The CDR3 region is CASSDQYRGYNEQFF. CDR3 DNA sequence: TGTGCCAGCAGTGACCAATACAGGGGGTACAATGAGCAGTTCTTC.

This clone has only a few counts. The chain links TRBV18 to TRBJ2-3; weak D call: TRBD2 (5 bases). Trimming removed 3 bases at V and 0 bases at J, with 22 bases between. Germline V gene lookup returns CDR1 KGHSH and CDR2 LQKENI. This CDR3 region has 19 residues. The CDR3 loop reads CASSPSSGNYLSSTDTQYF. The CDR3, as DNA: TGTGCCAGCTCACCGTCCTCCGGGAACTACTTATCTAGCACAGATACGCAGTATTTT. The whole variable domain, remainder taken from reference TRBV18 and TRBJ2-3, is NAGVMQNPRHLVRRRGQEARLRCSPMKGHSHVYWYRQLPEEGLKFMVYLQKENIIDESGMPKERFSAEFPKEGPSILRIQQVVRGDSAAYFCASSPSSGNYLSSTDTQYFGPGTRLTVL.

This chain uses TRBV27 with TRBJ2-7, with 9 bases fitting TRBD1. Germline trimming cut 0 bases from V and 2 bases from J; bases unmatched to any gene: 2. The CDR3 covers 15 residues. Germline loops: CDR1 MNHEY, CDR2 SMNVEV (reference sequence). As DNA, the CDR3 is TGTGCCAGCAGTTTATCCCGGACAGGGGCCTACGAGCAGTACTTC. Its protein product is CASSLSRTGAYEQYF.

The CDR3, as DNA: TGTGCCAGCAGCCCGGCAGTCGGGAAACTGTTTTTT. Translation gives CASSPAVGKLFF. The chain links TRBV7-9 to TRBJ1-4; D is unresolved. This CDR3 is 12 amino acids long. The V gene lost 5 bases and the J gene lost 11 bases, with 12 bases spanning the gap. Per the germline V gene, CDR1 is SEHNR and CDR2 is FQNEAQ (reference sequence).

V gene TRBV19 combines with J gene TRBJ2-1; TRBD1 matches 9 bases. V lost 9 bases to trimming and J lost 7 bases; unmatched junction nucleotides: 4. This CDR3 has 12 amino acids. The germline V gene has CDR1 LNHDA and CDR2 SQIVND (reference sequence). The CDR3 DNA follows: TGTGCCAGAAGACAGGGGGGGAATGAGCAGTTCTTC. It codes for CARRQGGNEQFF.

The chain is built from TRBV6-1 and TRBJ2-7; 13 bases fit TRBD2. This CDR3 comprises 14 residues. Germline CDR1 and CDR2: MNHNS and SASEGT. V lost 9 bases to trimming and J lost 13 bases; unmatched junction nucleotides: 15. CDR3: CASLQPGLAGQLYF. The CDR3 DNA reads as TGTGCCAGTTTACAACCGGGACTAGCGGGACAACTTTACTTC.

This clone was counted a few times. The J gene is TRBJ1-3, the V gene TRBV5-1, with TRBD1 matching over 10 bases. Germline V gene lookup returns CDR1 SGHRS and CDR2 YFSETQ. The CDR3 extends over 14 amino acids. Trimming cost V 6 bases and J 1 base; bases outside gene matches: 1. The CDR3 region is CASKGQGSGNTIYF. CDR3 in DNA: TGCGCCAGCAAGGGACAGGGGTCTGGAAACACCATATATTTT.

The V and J genes are TRBV30 and TRBJ1-5, with D unresolved. V gave up 2 bases and J gave up 4 bases, with 9 bases separating them. The V gene's germline CDR1 is GTSNPN and CDR2 SVGIG (reference sequence). This CDR3 has 13 amino acids. The chain's CDR3 is CAWSRQMNQPQHF. As DNA, the CDR3 is TGTGCCTGGAGTCGGCAGATGAATCAGCCCCAGCATTTT.